The 30 T cell receptor beta chains below come from one sample, sequenced in a study of technical replicates of blood from several donors. Assay used: immunoSEQ multiplex PCR; TCRdb lists only in-frame clones, some missing. The repertoire holds approximately 81,000 clones, with approximately 80% as singletons. Sequenced input: PBMCs. The receptors shown here come from a human donor in good health. Some clones in this sample may be carry-over from other donors' samples.

The chain recombines TRBV5-5 with TRBJ2-3; possible D gene TRBD1, 7 bases. V was clipped by 2 bases and J by 6 bases, with 10 bases between them. The CDR3 is 13 amino acids. Germline V lookup: CDR1 SGHKS, CDR2 YYEKEE (reference sequence). CDR3 amino acids: CASSFQGGDTQYF. As DNA, the CDR3 is TGTGCCAGCAGCTTCCAGGGGGGTGATACGCAGTATTTT.

The rearrangement uses TRBV6-6 and TRBJ2-5, with 12 bases lining up with TRBD2. Unmatched junction bases numbered 6, after V lost 2 bases and J lost 5 bases. Germline V gene data show CDR1 as MNHNY and CDR2 as SVGAGI (reference sequence). The CDR3 has 16 amino acids. The CDR3: CASSYASGRAYETQYF. The CDR3 DNA is TGTGCCAGCAGTTACGCTAGCGGGAGGGCCTATGAGACCCAGTACTTC.

The chain combines TRBV19 with TRBJ2-6, with TRBD2 as a possible D gene (5 bases). V was pared by 3 bases and J by 0 bases, with 33 bases between. Per the germline V gene, CDR1 is LNHDA and CDR2 is SQIVND (reference sequence). The CDR3 has 24 residues. CDR3 in DNA: TGTGCCAGTAGTATGATACAGTGGCGTAGTGGTACGACTGAGGGTAGCTCTGGGGCCAACGTCCTGACTTTC. Residues: CASSMIQWRSGTTEGSSGANVLTF.

The V and J genes are TRBV30 and TRBJ2-5, with a tentative D call TRBD2 (5 bases). Germline V gene sequence: CDR1 GTSNPN, CDR2 SVGIG (reference sequence). This CDR3 has 13 amino acids. Trimming cost V 6 bases and J 3 bases, with 14 bases left between them. CDR3 loop: CACLASTEETQYF. As DNA, the CDR3 is TGTGCCTGCTTAGCGTCAACTGAAGAGACCCAGTACTTC.

This rearrangement joins TRBV7-3 to TRBJ1-1; D is perhaps TRBD1 (6 bases). The germline V gene encodes CDR1 SGHTA and CDR2 FQGTGA. The CDR3 is 13 residues long. Trimming cost V 0 bases and J 6 bases, with 8 bases left between them. CDR3 DNA sequence: TGTGCCAGCAGCTTAACGGGACAATCTGAAGCTTTCTTT. Encoded protein: CASSLTGQSEAFF.

The J gene is TRBJ1-3, the V gene TRBV5-1; 7 positions match TRBD1. Germline loops: CDR1 SGHRS, CDR2 YFSETQ. This CDR3 is built from 15 residues. V lost 4 bases to trimming and J lost 0 bases; unmatched junction nucleotides: 4. The CDR3 protein is CASSPDRASGNTIYF. The CDR3 nucleotides read TGCGCCAGCAGCCCAGACAGGGCCTCTGGAAACACCATATATTTT.

By share, this clone counts as medium-sized. DNA of the CDR3: TGTGCCAGCAGTGAGGTAGCGGGACACACCGGGGAGCTGTTTTTT. Translated: CASSEVAGHTGELFF. The V gene is TRBV6-4, the J gene TRBJ2-2; 8 bases agree with TRBD2. There are 15 residues in the CDR3. The ends lost 3 bases at V and 3 bases at J; junction bases unmatched: 3. Germline values: CDR1 MRHNA, CDR2 SNTAGT.

This clone occurred a few times. The chain has TRBV30 and TRBJ1-1; possible D gene TRBD1, 5 bases. This CDR3 comprises 11 residues. CDR1 GTSNPN and CDR2 SVGIG come from the germline V gene (reference sequence). Trimming removed 0 bases at V and 11 bases at J, with 10 bases between. The CDR3 loop reads CAWSVGGFAFF. The CDR3 nucleotides read TGTGCCTGGAGTGTCGGGGGGTTTGCTTTCTTT.

The genes are TRBV18 and TRBJ2-3; D gene unclear. The germline V gene has CDR1 KGHSH and CDR2 LQKENI. The CDR3 contains 12 residues. The V end was cut by 6 bases, the J end by 2 bases, with 6 bases between. Written as DNA, the CDR3 is TGTGCCAGCTCTCTCTACACAGATACGCAGTATTTT. It specifies CASSLYTDTQYF.

This clone was found a few times. The chain couples TRBV19 to TRBJ2-7, with 10 bases aligning to TRBD2. The V segment lost 0 bases and the J segment 2 bases; nucleotides outside the gene matches: 7. Per the germline V gene, CDR1 is LNHDA and CDR2 is SQIVND (reference sequence). The CDR3 runs 17 residues. The CDR3 coding sequence is TGTGCCAGTAGTATAGACCCTCGGACTAGCGGCACCTACGAGCAGTACTTC. It yields the protein CASSIDPRTSGTYEQYF.

The chain carries TRBV30 and TRBJ2-2; 10 bases are shared with TRBD2. The CDR3 is 16 amino acids. The trim removed 2 bases at V and 5 bases at J, leaving 8 bases unmatched. Germline CDR1 and CDR2: GTSNPN and SVGIG (reference sequence). The CDR3: CAWSRGLAGDTGELFF. In DNA form, the CDR3 reads TGTGCCTGGAGTAGGGGGCTAGCGGGAGATACCGGGGAGCTGTTTTTT.

The chain links TRBV4-1 to TRBJ1-5; D is perhaps TRBD1 (5 bases). This CDR3 comprises 14 residues. V was pared by 0 bases and J by 10 bases, with 13 bases between. CDR1 and CDR2 from the germline V gene are MGHRA and YSYEKL. CDR3: CASSQDQGSLPQHF. CDR3 sequence (DNA): TGCGCCAGCAGCCAAGACCAGGGTTCCTTACCCCAGCATTTT.

This chain connects TRBV14 to TRBJ1-6; the D gene is possibly TRBD1 (6 bases). The CDR3 is 15 amino acids. The V gene lost 0 bases and the J gene lost 11 bases, with 14 bases spanning the gap. The germline gives CDR1 SGHDN, CDR2 FVKESK. CDR3 residues: CASSQEDSRRTPLHF. The DNA for the CDR3 is TGTGCCAGCAGCCAAGAGGACAGTCGGAGGACACCCCTCCACTTT.

The CDR3 DNA follows: TGTGCCAGCGCCCCCGGGACAGGGGGCGTGCAGTACTTC. Translated: CASAPGTGGVQYF. The chain has TRBV25-1 and TRBJ2-5; 12 bases fit TRBD1. Germline V gene data show CDR1 as MGHDK and CDR2 as SYGVNS. V was pared by 8 bases and J by 11 bases, with 9 bases of the junction left unmatched. CDR3 length equals 13 residues.

Concerning this clone itself: One end of the junction is discordant with germline, which a read error may explain. The chain recombines TRBV25-1 with TRBJ2-3; D gene unclear. The CDR3 runs 13 residues. Germline V CDR1 and CDR2: MGHDK, SYGVNS. The CDR3 DNA reads as TGTGCCAGCGGTGACCTCGTTTCAGATACGCAGTATTTT. The encoded protein is CASGDLVSDTQYF.

The J gene is TRBJ1-2, the V gene TRBV19; TRBD1 matches 9 bases. CDR3 length: 15 amino acids. J lost 4 bases, V lost 5 bases, and 8 bases had no gene match. Germline-derived CDR1 and CDR2 are LNHDA and SQIVND (reference sequence). The CDR3 protein is CASSPRDRDSYGYTF. Written as DNA, the CDR3 is TGTGCCAGTAGTCCACGGGACAGGGATAGCTATGGCTACACCTTC.

The gene calls are TRBV5-4 and TRBJ2-1, with 8 bases identical to TRBD2. From germline, CDR1 is SGHNT and CDR2 YYREEE (reference sequence). This CDR3 comprises 16 residues. The J segment lost 0 bases and the V segment lost 4 bases, leaving 6 bases of the junction unmatched. The CDR3 reads CASSPLREGSYNEQFF. The CDR3 DNA sequence: TGTGCCAGCAGCCCCTTACGGGAGGGCTCCTACAATGAGCAGTTCTTC.

The chain combines TRBV4-3 with TRBJ2-7, with D possibly matching TRBD1 (7 bases). The CDR3 has 15 residues. Trimming stripped 2 bases from V and 3 bases from J, with 14 bases between. The germline gives CDR1 LGHNA, CDR2 YSLEER. The CDR3 bases are TGCGCCAGCAGCCAAACCAGGGGGGTTATCTACGAGCAGTACTTC. It translates to CASSQTRGVIYEQYF.

For this clone: One end of the junction is discordant with germline, which a read error may explain. The J gene is TRBJ2-7, the V gene TRBV30; D may be TRBD1 (6 bases). Per germline, CDR1 GTSNPN and CDR2 SVGIG (reference sequence). The CDR3 runs 12 residues. The CDR3 nucleotides read TGTGCCTGGAGCGGGACAACAAATGACTTACACTTC. Translating it yields CAWSGTTNDLHF.

This rearrangement joins TRBV9 to TRBJ2-2; TRBD2 matches 8 bases. CDR1 is SGDLS, CDR2 YYNGEE, per germline. The CDR3 spans 15 residues. The V and J ends lost 2 bases and 0 bases, in that order; junction bases with no gene match: 0. In nucleotides, the CDR3 is TGTGCCAGCAGCGTTAGCGGGGCGAACACCGGGGAGCTGTTTTTT. It specifies CASSVSGANTGELFF.

The chain is built from TRBV6-5 and TRBJ1-2; 8 bases align to TRBD1. V lost 6 bases and J lost 6; bases outside the gene matches: 9. Germline assignment: CDR1 MNHEY and CDR2 SVGAGI. The CDR3 contains 14 residues. CDR3 region: CASRTTGANDGYTF. CDR3 nucleotide sequence: TGTGCCAGCAGGACGACAGGGGCAAATGATGGCTACACCTTC.

The chain is built from TRBV9 and TRBJ1-2; D not certain. This CDR3 is built from 15 residues. In germline, CDR1 is SGDLS, CDR2 YYNGEE. V lost 0 bases, J lost 4 bases, and 13 bases lay in between. The CDR3: CASSVVPQQPYGYTF. The CDR3 bases are TGTGCCAGCAGCGTAGTACCTCAACAGCCCTATGGCTACACCTTC.

V usage is TRBV27 and J usage is TRBJ2-3; possible D gene TRBD1, 6 bases. Germline V CDR1 and CDR2: MNHEY, SMNVEV (reference sequence). Trimming took off 6 bases at V and 0 bases at J, with 16 bases between the two ends. The CDR3 spans 16 residues. CDR3 loop: CASRKYRATSTDTQYF. The CDR3 nucleotides read TGTGCCAGCAGGAAGTACAGGGCAACTAGCACAGATACGCAGTATTTT.

Only one count was recorded for this clone. The gene calls are TRBV29-1 and TRBJ2-1; TRBD2 aligns across 8 bases. CDR1 and CDR2 from the germline V gene are SQVTM and ANQGSEA. The CDR3 spans 14 residues. The J segment lost 3 bases and the V segment lost 4 bases, leaving 5 bases of the junction unmatched. The CDR3 is CSVVSSGHYNEQFF. CDR3 sequence (DNA): TGCAGCGTTGTGTCTAGCGGGCACTACAATGAGCAGTTCTTC.

The V gene is TRBV7-2, the J gene TRBJ2-3; TRBD2 matches at 14 bases. Trimming took 1 base from V and 14 from J; bases not matched to a gene: 11. This CDR3 spans 16 amino acids. Germline CDR1 SGHTA, CDR2 FQGNSA. CDR3 sequence reads: CASSLGLAGGGSLWYF. CDR3 sequence (DNA): TGTGCCAGCAGCTTAGGACTAGCGGGAGGGGGGAGTTTATGGTATTTT.

The J gene is TRBJ1-5, the V gene TRBV4-3; perhaps TRBD1 as D (5 bases). From germline, CDR1 is LGHNA and CDR2 YSLEER. The CDR3 sequence is 15 residues long. The germline V and J ends were trimmed by 0 bases and 6 bases, with 12 bases remaining between them. This CDR3 is CASSQDPGRGQPQHF. DNA for the CDR3: TGCGCCAGCAGCCAAGACCCAGGGCGGGGTCAGCCCCAGCATTTT.

The CDR3 region is CATSRDWFQGKVYEQFF. CDR3 sequence (DNA): TGTGCCACCAGCAGAGATTGGTTTCAGGGTAAAGTTTATGAGCAGTTCTTC. This chain links TRBV15 with TRBJ2-1; possibly TRBD1 for D (5 bases). Per germline, CDR1 LNHNV and CDR2 YYDKDF (reference sequence). Trimming took off 0 bases at V and 8 bases at J, with 20 bases between the two ends. The CDR3 has 17 amino acids.

The chain has TRBV7-2 and TRBJ2-4; no clear D. The CDR3 has 14 residues. Trimming shortened V by 8 bases and J by 3 bases, and 14 bases separated the two germline ends. CDR1 and CDR2 from the germline V gene are SGHTA and FQGNSA. The CDR3 bases are TGTGCCAGCTCCCCCTCCGGGTACAAAAACATTCAGTACTTC. Protein sequence: CASSPSGYKNIQYF.

This clone was seen a handful of times. This sequence joins TRBV27 and TRBJ2-7; 11 bases fit TRBD1. This CDR3 comprises 13 residues. Germline CDR1 MNHEY, CDR2 SMNVEV (reference sequence). Trimming at V came to 4 bases and at J to 8 bases, leaving 4 bases not matched to a gene. In DNA, the CDR3 is TGTGCCAGCAGTTCGGGACAGGGGGGCCAGCAGTACTTC. Its protein product is CASSSGQGGQQYF.

This clone was seen once. The V and J genes are TRBV23-1 and TRBJ2-7, with a possible D match to TRBD1 (6 bases). TRBV23-1 carries the ORF label, with uncertain function. The CDR3 covers 14 residues. V was trimmed by 2 bases and J by 6 bases, leaving 14 bases between them. This CDR3 reads CASSQTQTGIEQYF. CDR3 bases: TGCGCCAGCAGTCAAACCCAAACAGGGATCGAGCAGTACTTC.